A selection of T cell receptor beta chains follows, all from one sample in a study of Ad26.COV2.S vaccination and SARS-CoV-2 variants. Using immunoSEQ multiplex PCR, the repertoire was profiled, and TCRdb retains in-frame clones only, with some absent. The table lists roughly 380,000 clones, approximately 90% of them singletons, with 3% to 4% in the top ten. Sample: peripheral blood, taken after recovery from COVID-19. The source is a human donor who had recovered from COVID-19. The CDR3 runs from the conserved cysteine through the conserved F or W. The order of the fields is J gene, clone size, D gene, V gene, CDR3 DNA, CDR3 protein. D genes are given only for firm matches. Size tells how often a clone was seen (once, few, many) or the class of an expanded clone, and some rows leave it out.

TRBJ1-1,NA,TRBD1,TRBV11-1,TGTGCCAGCAGCCCTGGGACAGGCCCTAAAGCTTTCTTT,CASSPGTGPKAFF
TRBJ2-3,NA,TRBD1,TRBV5-1,TGCGCCAGCAGCTCGGGACAGAGCCCGTTCACAGATACGCAGTATTTT,CASSSGQSPFTDTQYF
TRBJ1-1,NA,NA,TRBV7-8,TGTGCCAGCCGACAGTCCCCCTACACTGAAGCTTTCTTT,CASRQSPYTEAFF
TRBJ2-3,NA,TRBD2,TRBV7-2,TGTGCCAGCAGCGCCGGACTAGCGGGGCCAGATACGCAGTATTTT,CASSAGLAGPDTQYF
TRBJ1-5,NA,NA,TRBV6-6,TGTGCCAGCCGGCCCCCGGGAGGTCAGCCCCAGCATTTT,CASRPPGGQPQHF
TRBJ1-5,NA,NA,TRBV10-3,TGTGCCATCAGTGAGGGGGCTGGCAATCAGCCCCAGCATTTT,CAISEGAGNQPQHF
TRBJ1-3,NA,NA,TRBV9,TGTGCCAGCAGCGGGGGGACCACACGCCCTGGAAACACCATATATTTT,CASSGGTTRPGNTIYF
TRBJ2-5,NA,NA,TRBV7-2,TGTGCCAGCAGCTTAGTAAGGGGTCGGGGGGAGACCCAGTACTTC,CASSLVRGRGETQYF
TRBJ2-6,NA,NA,TRBV5-1,TGCGCCAGCAGCCTAACTTTGAGCCTCGGGGCCAACGTCCTGACTTTC,CASSLTLSLGANVLTF
TRBJ2-2,NA,NA,TRBV7-9,TGTGCCAGCAGCCTTGGACAGGGGGAGCTGTTTTTT,CASSLGQGELFF
TRBJ2-1,NA,NA,TRBV27,TGTGCCAGCAGTTTCGAACCGGGCCTTAACAATGAGCAGTTCTTC,CASSFEPGLNNEQFF
TRBJ2-1,NA,NA,TRBV6-5,TGTGCCAGCAGTCCCGGGGGGCATGAGCAGTTCTTC,CASSPGGHEQFF
TRBJ1-2,NA,TRBD1,TRBV12-3/TRBV12-4,TGTGCCAGCAGCCACGGGACAGTCTATGGCTACACCTTC,CASSHGTVYGYTF
TRBJ2-5,NA,NA,TRBV5-4,TGTGCCAGCAGCTTGGGGCCTTATCAAGAGACCCAGTACTTC,CASSLGPYQETQYF
TRBJ2-5,NA,NA,TRBV27,TGTGCCAGCAGTTCCCATACAACCAGGGGAGAGACCCAGTACTTC,CASSSHTTRGETQYF
TRBJ1-4,NA,NA,TRBV2,TGTGCCAGCAGTTGGACAGCTACAACTAATGAAAAACTGTTTTTT,CASSWTATTNEKLFF
TRBJ1-5,NA,NA,TRBV19,TGTGCCAGTACCGTCGGGTTACTGCGGGGCAATCAGCCCCAGCATTTT,CASTVGLLRGNQPQHF
TRBJ2-1,NA,NA,TRBV5-6,TGTGCCAGCAGCTTGACTTTGTCATCGGAGTACAATGAGCAGTTCTTC,CASSLTLSSEYNEQFF
TRBJ2-2,NA,TRBD2,TRBV2,TGTGCCAGCAGAAGGACTAGCGGGGGGCGGAACACCGGGGAGCTGTTTTTT,CASRRTSGGRNTGELFF
TRBJ1-1,NA,NA,TRBV29-1,TGCAGCGTTCTTGACGGGAACACTGAAGCTTTCTTT,CSVLDGNTEAFF
TRBJ1-5,NA,NA,TRBV7-6,TGTGCCAGCAGCGCCACCGATCAGCCCCAGCATTTT,CASSATDQPQHF
TRBJ2-1,NA,TRBD1,TRBV20-1,TGCAGTGCTAGTCGGACAGGCCCATTCAATGAGCAGTTCTTC,CSASRTGPFNEQFF
TRBJ2-1,NA,NA,TRBV5-5,TGTGCCAGCAGCTTTGGGCCGTCCCTTTACAATGAGCAGTTCTTC,CASSFGPSLYNEQFF
TRBJ1-2,NA,NA,TRBV5-1,TGCGCCAGCAGCTTGGAAGGAACGGGTGGCTACACCTTC,CASSLEGTGGYTF
TRBJ2-2,NA,NA,TRBV5-4,TGTGCCAGCAGCCCAACCGGGACCAACACCGGGGAGCTGTTTTTT,CASSPTGTNTGELFF
TRBJ2-7,NA,TRBD1,TRBV2,TGTGCCAGCATTACGGACAGGGCCCACTCCTACGAGCAGTACTTC,CASITDRAHSYEQYF
TRBJ1-5,NA,NA,TRBV6-2/TRBV6-3,TGTGCCAGCAGTTACTTGCAAGGGAATCAGCCCCAGCATTTT,CASSYLQGNQPQHF
TRBJ1-2,NA,TRBD1,TRBV18,TGTGCCAGCTCACCACCAGGGGGCGACTATGGCTACACCTTC,CASSPPGGDYGYTF
TRBJ2-5,NA,NA,TRBV5-6,TGTGCCAGCAGCTTGGTCCCCAGGCAAGAGACCCAGTACTTC,CASSLVPRQETQYF
TRBJ2-5,once,TRBD1,TRBV7-2,TGTGCCAGCAGCCTGTTACCACAGGGGTCCCAAGAGACCCAGTACTTC,CASSLLPQGSQETQYF
TRBJ1-1,NA,NA,TRBV2,TGTGCCAGCAAGCTTGCTCACATGAACACTGAAGCTTTCTTT,CASKLAHMNTEAFF
TRBJ1-5,NA,NA,TRBV19,TGTGCCAGTAGTATGCCGAGGTGGGAGAGCAATCAGCCCCAGCATTTT,CASSMPRWESNQPQHF
TRBJ2-7,NA,TRBD1,TRBV12-3/TRBV12-4,TGTGCCAGCAGTTTCTGGACAGGGGACGAGCAGTACTTC,CASSFWTGDEQYF
TRBJ1-4,NA,NA,TRBV4-1,TGCGCCAGCAGCCAAGAGGGGGACCCTAATGAAAAACTGTTTTTT,CASSQEGDPNEKLFF
TRBJ1-1,NA,NA,TRBV6-2/TRBV6-3,TGTGCCAGCAGTTACTCGAGATCGACTTTCTTT,CASSYSRSTFF
TRBJ1-2,NA,NA,TRBV5-6,TGTGCCAGCAGCTTGGCCAGGGAGGGGAATAACTATGGCTACACCTTC,CASSLAREGNNYGYTF
TRBJ1-2,NA,NA,TRBV7-9,TGTGCCAGCAGCTTAGCGGTGGACTTCCCCTATGGCTACACCTTC,CASSLAVDFPYGYTF
TRBJ1-2,few,NA,TRBV19,TGTGCCAGTAGTATGGACGGGGCCAATGGCTACACCTTC,CASSMDGANGYTF
TRBJ2-1,NA,NA,TRBV5-4,TGTGCCAGCAGCGAAAAGACTAGGGGTCACAATGAGCAGTTCTTC,CASSEKTRGHNEQFF
TRBJ2-3,NA,TRBD2,TRBV2,TGTGCCAGCAGTGAAGCCCTATCCGGACTAGCGGAGACAGATACGCAGTATTTT,CASSEALSGLAETDTQYF